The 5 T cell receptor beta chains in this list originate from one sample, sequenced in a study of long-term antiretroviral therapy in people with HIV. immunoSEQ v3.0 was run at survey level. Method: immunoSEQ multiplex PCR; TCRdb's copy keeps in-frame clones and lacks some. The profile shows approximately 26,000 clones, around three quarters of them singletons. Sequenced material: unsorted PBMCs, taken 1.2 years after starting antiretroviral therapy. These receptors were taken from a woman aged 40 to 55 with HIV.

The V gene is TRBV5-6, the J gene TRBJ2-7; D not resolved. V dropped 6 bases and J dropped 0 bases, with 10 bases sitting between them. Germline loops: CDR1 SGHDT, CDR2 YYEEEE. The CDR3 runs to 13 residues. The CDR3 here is CASNPIFSYEQYF. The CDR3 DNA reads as TGTGCCAGCAACCCCATTTTCTCCTACGAGCAGTACTTC.

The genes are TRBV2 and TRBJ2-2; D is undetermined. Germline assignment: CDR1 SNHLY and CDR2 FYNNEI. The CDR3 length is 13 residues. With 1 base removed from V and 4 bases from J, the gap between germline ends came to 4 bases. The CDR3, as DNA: TGTGCCAGCAGTGAAGACCTCACCGGGGAGCTGTTTTTT. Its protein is CASSEDLTGELFF.

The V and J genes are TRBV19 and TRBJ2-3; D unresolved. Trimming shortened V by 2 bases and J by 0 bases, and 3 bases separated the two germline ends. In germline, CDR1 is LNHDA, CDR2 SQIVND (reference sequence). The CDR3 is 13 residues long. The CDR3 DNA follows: TGTGCCAGTAGTATACAGAGCACAGATACGCAGTATTTT. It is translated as CASSIQSTDTQYF. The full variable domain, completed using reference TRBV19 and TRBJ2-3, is DGGITQSPKYLFRKEGQNVTLSCEQNLNHDAMYWYRQDPGQGLRLIYYSQIVNDFQKGDIAEGYSVSREKKESFPLTVTSAQKNPTAFYLCASSIQSTDTQYFGPGTRLTVL.

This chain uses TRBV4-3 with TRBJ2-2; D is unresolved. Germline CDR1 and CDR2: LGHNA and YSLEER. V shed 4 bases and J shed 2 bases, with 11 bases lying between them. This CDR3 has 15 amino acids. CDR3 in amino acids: CASSPGRFNTGELFF. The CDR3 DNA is TGCGCCAGCAGCCCAGGACGGTTCAACACCGGGGAGCTGTTTTTT.

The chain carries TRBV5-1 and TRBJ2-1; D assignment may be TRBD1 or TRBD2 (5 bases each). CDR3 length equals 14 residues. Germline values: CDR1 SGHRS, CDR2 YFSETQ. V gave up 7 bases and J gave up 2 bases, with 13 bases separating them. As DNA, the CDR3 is TGCGCCAGCGGCAGGGACGGAACCTACAATGAGCAGTTCTTC. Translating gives CASGRDGTYNEQFF.